This T cell receptor (beta chain) was recovered during a study of T cells after yellow fever vaccination. The CDR3 is made up of 15 amino acids. Trimming removed 10 bases from V and 5 bases from J; junction bases left unmatched: 12. Germline V gene data show CDR1 as MNHEY and CDR2 as SVGEGT. The sample holds a few counts of this clonotype. TCRdb passed the 5' RACE reads through MiXCR, listing each CDR3 protein once. Of some 250,000 distinct CDR3 sequences in the sample, roughly 3.5% are singletons; the top ten hold 15% to 20%. This sequence was found in a man in his late teens or twenties who received the YFV17D yellow fever vaccine. V usage is TRBV6-2 or TRBV6-3 and J usage is TRBJ1-5; 9 nucleotides line up with TRBD1. This material consisted of PBMCs, taken 15 days after the yellow fever booster vaccination. DNA for the CDR3: TGTGCCACCCAGTCACAGGGGGCCGGCCATCAGCCCCAGCATTTT. Protein product: CATQSQGAGHQPQHF.